A single sample gave rise to the 12 T cell receptor beta chains below, sequenced in a study of blood T cell repertoires in COVID-19 (dated by TCRdb to the early 2020s). Library method: the immunoSEQ multiplex PCR assay. Entries here come from immuneACCESS through TCRdb and include only in-frame sequences with V and J called. Some clones fail to appear in such tables; in the studies checked, an unresolved V gene covers under half of the shortfall, and the cause of the remainder is unknown. Counted in this sample were 430,000 or so clones; about 90% of them appeared once. The ten largest make up about 0.91% of the sample. The sequencing sample was made of peripheral blood. These receptors were taken from a man between 18 and 35 years old with COVID-19, enrolled during active disease.

The V and J genes are TRBV16 and TRBJ2-7; TRBD2 is a possible D gene (6 bases). Germline V gene lookup returns CDR1 KGHSY and CDR2 FQNENV. This CDR3 is built from 15 residues. Deletions cut 8 bases from V and 2 bases from J, with 19 bases between. The CDR3 DNA is TGTGCCAGCGGCGCTTCGGCTAGCGAAGCCTACGAGCAGTACTTC. Translated: CASGASASEAYEQYF.

V usage is TRBV6-6 and J usage is TRBJ2-7, with a weak D call TRBD2 (6 bases). This CDR3 has 15 residues. Trimming stripped 5 bases from V and 2 bases from J, with 16 bases between. Germline V gives CDR1 MNHNY, CDR2 SVGAGI (reference sequence). The CDR3 spells CASSNGAGWAYEQYF. DNA for the CDR3: TGTGCCAGCAGTAACGGGGCGGGATGGGCCTACGAGCAGTACTTC.

The genes are TRBV5-1 and TRBJ1-4; D not resolved. From germline, CDR1 is SGHRS and CDR2 YFSETQ. The V end was cut by 1 base, the J end by 5 bases, with 15 bases between. The CDR3 runs 16 residues. CDR3 DNA sequence: TGCGCCAGCAGCTTGCAACCCCGGGAGAAGAATGAAAAACTGTTTTTT. Translation: CASSLQPREKNEKLFF.

This sequence joins TRBV19 and TRBJ2-2; perhaps TRBD2 as D (7 bases). This CDR3 spans 17 amino acids. V lost 8 bases and J lost 1, with 20 bases in between. CDR1 and CDR2 from the germline V gene are LNHDA and SQIVND (reference sequence). The CDR3 loop is CASRGARGGVNTGELFF. The CDR3 DNA is TGTGCCAGTCGGGGGGCGCGTGGGGGAGTGAACACCGGGGAGCTGTTTTTT.

This clone was detected only a few times. The chain recombines TRBV30 with TRBJ1-5; tentative D call: TRBD1 (5 bases). Germline lookup yields CDR1 GTSNPN and CDR2 SVGIG (reference sequence). Trimming cost V 0 bases and J 6 bases, with 9 bases left between them. The length of the CDR3 is 13 residues. The CDR3 region is CAWSVGAVQPQHF. CDR3 nucleotides: TGTGCCTGGAGTGTAGGGGCGGTTCAGCCCCAGCATTTT.

The gene calls are TRBV5-1 and TRBJ2-7, with 12 bases matching TRBD1. Germline CDR1 and CDR2: SGHRS and YFSETQ. The CDR3 covers 15 residues. J gave up 6 bases and V 4 bases, and 8 bases lay outside the gene matches. The CDR3 reads CASSLHRGQGAEQYF. The CDR3 bases are TGCGCCAGCAGCCTCCATCGGGGACAGGGGGCCGAGCAGTACTTC. The entire variable domain, with the rest obtained from reference TRBV5-1 and TRBJ2-7, is as follows: KAGVTQTPRYLIKTRGQQVTLSCSPISGHRSVSWYQQTPGQGLQFLFEYFSETQRNKGNFPGRFSGRQFSNSRSEMNVSTLELGDSALYLCASSLHRGQGAEQYFGPGTRLTVT.

This rearrangement joins TRBV12-3 or TRBV12-4 to TRBJ2-1; D gene unclear. CDR3 length: 13 residues. V was shortened by 3 bases and J by 3 bases, with 6 bases between the two germline ends. The CDR3 region has the DNA TGTGCCAGCAGTTTGAGCAACTACAATGAGCAGTTCTTC. Protein: CASSLSNYNEQFF.

This chain joins TRBV27 and TRBJ2-1; 10 nucleotides align to TRBD1. J was trimmed by 4 bases and V by 7 bases; bases with no gene match: 4. This CDR3 has 14 residues. Germline assignment: CDR1 MNHEY and CDR2 SMNVEV (reference sequence). CDR3 coding DNA: TGTGCCAGCATGTGGGACAGGGGTTACAATGAGCAGTTCTTC. Translated, it gives CASMWDRGYNEQFF.

The chain couples TRBV9 to TRBJ1-1, with TRBD1 matching 8 bases. The CDR3 has 14 residues. The V gene end was trimmed by 3 bases and the J gene end by 6 bases; junction bases not matched to a gene: 7. The germline V gene has CDR1 SGDLS and CDR2 YYNGEE. The CDR3 protein is CASSDLQGVSEAFF. The CDR3 bases are TGTGCCAGCAGCGATCTACAGGGGGTCTCTGAAGCTTTCTTT.

This chain connects TRBV6-5 to TRBJ1-5; D is unresolved. Germline CDR1 is MNHEY and CDR2 is SVGAGI. V gave up 4 bases and J gave up 1 base, with 8 bases separating them. This CDR3 is 14 amino acids long. In nucleotides, the CDR3 is TGTGCCAGCAGTTGGACGGGAAGCAATCAGCCCCAGCATTTT. It yields the protein CASSWTGSNQPQHF.

The genes are TRBV6-6 and TRBJ2-5; tentatively, D is TRBD2 (6 bases). The V end was cut by 6 bases, the J end by 7 bases, with 21 bases between. The CDR3 runs to 15 residues. Germline CDR1 and CDR2: MNHNY and SVGAGI (reference sequence). CDR3 loop: CASSPTLGRSGTQYF. Here the CDR3 DNA reads TGTGCCAGCAGCCCGACCCTAGGGAGGTCGGGGACCCAGTACTTC.

The rearrangement joins TRBV19 to TRBJ1-1, with 9 bases fitting TRBD1. The CDR3 has 15 residues. Germline lookup yields CDR1 LNHDA and CDR2 SQIVND (reference sequence). The V gene end was trimmed by 10 bases and the J gene end by 1 base; junction bases not matched to a gene: 10. The CDR3 protein is CATVPTGGKNTEAFF. Here the CDR3 DNA reads TGTGCCACTGTCCCCACAGGGGGCAAGAACACTGAAGCTTTCTTT.